This T cell receptor (beta chain) stems from a study of metastatic and nonmetastatic thyroid tumors. Study-level background: Across peripheral blood and tumor or nodule tissue samples taken from malignant and benign thyroid patients, the repertoires were compared with one another. Findings of the study overall: Significantly greater TCR beta diversity was reportedly found in malignant thyroid tumors than in benign nodules (in blood and tumor).

CDR3 length: 15 residues. Per the germline V gene, CDR1 is SGHAT and CDR2 is FQNNGV. This clone occurred once. The antigen is unknown. Mismatch with germline at one junction end may stem from a read error. Per the study methods: Using the CDR3 differences seen across clinicopathological groups, the authors built a distant-metastasis classifier for papillary thyroid cancer, which was meant to discriminate distant-metastatic patients. With MiXCR, TCRdb called clones anew from the PCR reads. The V and J calls shown here were made by TCRdb, not taken from the authors' results. The table shows 4,500 to 5,000 clones, with more than 15% occurring only once. Each patient went into thyroid surgery without having received any treatment.

This TCR came from a female donor with papillary thyroid cancer or a benign thyroid nodule (not recorded which). Some clones in this sample may be carry-over from other donors' samples. The V gene is TRBV11-2, the J gene TRBJ2-7; D perhaps matches TRBD2 (6 bases). The sample taken for sequencing was adjacent normal tissue. The CDR3 sequence: CARSYWDREIYRQYF. CDR3 DNA sequence: TGTGCCAGAAGCTACTGGGACCGGGAGATCTACAGGCAGTACTTC. The full variable domain, its missing parts supplied by reference TRBV11-2 and TRBJ2-7, is EAGVAQSPRYKIIEKRQSVAFWCNPISGHATLYWYQQILGQGPKLLIQFQNNGVVDDSQLPKDRFSAERLKGVDSTLKIQPAKLEDSAVYLCARSYWDREIYRQYFGPGTRLTVT.